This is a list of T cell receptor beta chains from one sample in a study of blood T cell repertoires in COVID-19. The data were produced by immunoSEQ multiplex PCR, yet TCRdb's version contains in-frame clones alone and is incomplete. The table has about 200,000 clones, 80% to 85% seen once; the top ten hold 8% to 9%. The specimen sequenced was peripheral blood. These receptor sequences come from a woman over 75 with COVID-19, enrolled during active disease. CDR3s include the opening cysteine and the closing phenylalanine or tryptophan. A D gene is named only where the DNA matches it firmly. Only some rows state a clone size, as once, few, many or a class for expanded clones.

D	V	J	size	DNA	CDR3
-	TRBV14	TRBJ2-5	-	TGTGCCAGCAGCCCCCGGGAAGGGCCTCCTTCCTTGGGGACCCAGTACTTC	CASSPREGPPSLGTQYF
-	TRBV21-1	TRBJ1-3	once	TGTGCCAGCAGCAAAGAGGACAGAGCTGGAAACACCATATATTTT	CASSKEDRAGNTIYF
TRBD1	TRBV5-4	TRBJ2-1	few	TGTGCCAGCAGCAAGGGACAGGGCAGGAGCTTGTCCTACAATGAGCAGTTCTTC	CASSKGQGRSLSYNEQFF
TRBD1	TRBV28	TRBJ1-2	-	TGTGCCAGCAGTTTCCGACAGGGGATATGGAGTGTCTACACCTTC	CASSFRQGIWSVYTF
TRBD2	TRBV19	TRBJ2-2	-	TGTGCCAGTAGTCGTCCGGGACTAGCGGGAGCGGTCGGGGAGCTGTTTTTT	CASSRPGLAGAVGELFF
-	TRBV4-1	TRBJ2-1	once	TGCGCCAGCAGCCAAGATAACTATGGCTCCTACAATGAGCAGTTCTTC	CASSQDNYGSYNEQFF
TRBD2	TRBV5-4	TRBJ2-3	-	TGTGCCAGCAGCTTGGTTGCGCGGGGGGGTTCAGATACGCAGTATTTT	CASSLVARGGSDTQYF
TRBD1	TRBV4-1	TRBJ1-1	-	TGCGCCAGCAGCCATAAGCAGGCGGGACAGTTGAACACTGAAGCTTTCTTT	CASSHKQAGQLNTEAFF
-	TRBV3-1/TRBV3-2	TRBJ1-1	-	TGTGCCAGCAGCCATGGGGCGAACACTGAAGCTTTCTTT	CASSHGANTEAFF
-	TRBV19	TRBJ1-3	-	TGTGCCAGTAGTATTAAGGGGAACTCTGGAAACACCATATATTTT	CASSIKGNSGNTIYF
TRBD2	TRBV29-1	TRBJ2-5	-	TGCAGCGTGCGCGGGAGCGGAGAGACCCAGTACTTC	CSVRGSGETQYF
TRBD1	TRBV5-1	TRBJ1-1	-	TGCGCCAGCAGTCCGGACAGGGGAGTCATGAACACTGAAGCTTTCTTT	CASSPDRGVMNTEAFF
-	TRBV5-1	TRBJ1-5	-	TGCGCCAGCAGCTTTGACAGTCCCAATCAGCCCCAGCATTTT	CASSFDSPNQPQHF
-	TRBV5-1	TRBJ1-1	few	TGCGCCAGCAGCTTGGGCGCAGTACTAAACACTGAAGCTTTCTTT	CASSLGAVLNTEAFF
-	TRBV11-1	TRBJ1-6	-	TGTGCCAGCAGCATAGGACAGAAAGATTCACCCCTCCACTTT	CASSIGQKDSPLHF
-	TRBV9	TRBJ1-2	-	TGTGCCAGCAGCACCCAGGGGCCGTATGGCTACACCTTC	CASSTQGPYGYTF
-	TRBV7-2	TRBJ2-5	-	TGTGCCAGCAGCGACAGTCCGGTGGAGACCCAGTACTTC	CASSDSPVETQYF
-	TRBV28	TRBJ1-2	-	TGTGCCAGCAGCGCAGGGTTCGGGGGAGGGCAGATCTATGGCTACACCTTC	CASSAGFGGGQIYGYTF
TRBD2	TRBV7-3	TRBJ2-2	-	TGTGCCAGCAGCTTAAAGACTAGCGGGAGTTCCGGGGAGCTGTTTTTT	CASSLKTSGSSGELFF
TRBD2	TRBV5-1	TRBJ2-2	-	TGCGCCCGCAGCTCGCGGGGGGGGAACACCGGGGAGCTGTTTTTT	CARSSRGGNTGELFF